The next 18 T cell receptor beta chains were all read from a single sample in a study of blood T cells in healthy people across ages. It was with a sample-barcoded 5' primer and a J-beta primer mix that a second PCR of roughly 7 to 12 cycles was run. TCRdb processed the 5' RACE reads anew with MiXCR; each CDR3 protein has one entry. The sample has around 800,000 distinct CDR3 sequences, about 45% seen once. What was sequenced was blood. The receptors were gathered from a man older than 75 in good health.

This clonotype was recorded a few times. The chain couples TRBV29-1 to TRBJ2-1; 9 bases map to TRBD1. Losses at the gene ends were 7 bases for V and 9 bases for J; bases not matched to a gene: 4. The CDR3 runs 11 residues. Germline assignment: CDR1 SQVTM and CDR2 ANQGSEA. CDR3 sequence (DNA): TGCAGCGAGGGACAGGGATCTGAGCAGTTCTTC. Amino acid sequence: CSEGQGSEQFF.

This chain joins TRBV7-2 and TRBJ2-1; TRBD2 agrees at 14 bases. The CDR3 is 16 residues long. J lost 8 bases, V lost 1 base, and 4 bases had no gene match. Germline V gene data show CDR1 as SGHTA and CDR2 as FQGNSA. In DNA, the CDR3 is TGTGCCAGCAGCTTAGGGGGGACTAGCGGGAGCGATGAGCAGTTCTTC. It specifies CASSLGGTSGSDEQFF. Full variable domain (missing parts from reference TRBV7-2 and TRBJ2-1): GAGVSQSPSNKVTEKGKDVELRCDPISGHTALYWYRQSLGQGLEFLIYFQGNSAPDKSGLPSDRFSAERTGGSVSTLTIQRTQQEDSAVYLCASSLGGTSGSDEQFFGPGTRLTVL.

With regard to this clonotype: At one of its ends the junction is not consistent with the germline gene, which may arise from a read error. This sequence joins TRBV7-3 and TRBJ2-1; 12 bases match TRBD2. CDR1 and CDR2 from the germline V gene are SGHTA and FQGTGA. There are 16 residues in the CDR3. The CDR3 is CAGSLNPSGRADEQFF. The CDR3 DNA follows: TGTGCCGGCAGCTTAAATCCTAGCGGGAGGGCCGATGAGCAGTTCTTC.

The genes are TRBV25-1 and TRBJ2-7; 7 bases match TRBD1. This CDR3 has 14 amino acids. Per the germline V gene, CDR1 is MGHDK and CDR2 is SYGVNS. Trimming at V came to 2 bases and at J to 3 bases, leaving 4 bases not matched to a gene. The CDR3 DNA is TGTGCCAGCAGTGAAGCGACAGGGATCTACGAGCAGTACTTC. It translates to CASSEATGIYEQYF.

This chain connects TRBV6-1 to TRBJ2-1; 10 bases match TRBD1. The CDR3 covers 16 residues. Germline CDR1 is MNHNS and CDR2 is SASEGT. J was trimmed by 8 bases and V by 3 bases; bases with no gene match: 10. The CDR3 nucleotides read TGTGCCAGCAGTGAGCTTCCGGGGACAGGGGATGATGAGCAGTTCTTC. Translating gives CASSELPGTGDDEQFF.

This clonotype occurred once. The CDR3 sequence: CASSLASGQVNSPLHF. Here the CDR3 DNA reads TGTGCCAGCAGCTTAGCATCGGGACAGGTTAATTCACCCCTCCACTTT. V gene TRBV7-2 combines with J gene TRBJ1-6, with 8 bases identical to TRBD1. Germline V CDR1 and CDR2: SGHTA, FQGNSA. V lost 0 bases to trimming and J lost 6 bases; unmatched junction nucleotides: 4. This CDR3 has 16 residues.

The chain joins TRBV4-3 to TRBJ1-6; no definite D call. V lost 0 bases and J lost 8, with 5 bases in between. From germline, CDR1 is LGHNA and CDR2 YSLEER. The CDR3 sequence is 13 residues long. In nucleotides, the CDR3 is TGCGCCAGCAGCCAAGAGGCAGATTCACCCCTCCACTTT. Its protein product is CASSQEADSPLHF.

A remark on this clonotype: At one end the junction does not follow the germline gene, possibly because of a read error. The chain uses TRBV5-1 and TRBJ2-1; D gene uncertain. CDR3 length: 15 residues. The V gene's germline CDR1 is SGHRS and CDR2 YFSETQ. CDR3 region: CGSSSIQTSYNEQFF. For the CDR3, the DNA is TGCGGCAGCAGCTCGATCCAGACCTCCTACAATGAGCAGTTCTTC.

V usage is TRBV3-1 and J usage is TRBJ2-7; 11 nucleotides agree with TRBD1. Germline V gene sequence: CDR1 LGHDT, CDR2 YNNKEL (reference sequence). This CDR3 region has 15 residues. The V and J ends lost 8 bases and 0 bases, in that order; junction bases with no gene match: 6. The CDR3 loop is CASSPGTGGSYEQYF. CDR3 DNA: TGTGCCAGCTCACCCGGGACAGGGGGCTCCTACGAGCAGTACTTC.

The V call is TRBV29-1, the J call TRBJ2-4; D is ambiguous. V lost 4 bases, J lost 13 bases, and 20 bases lay in between. The germline V gene has CDR1 SQVTM and CDR2 ANQGSEA. The CDR3 sequence is 13 residues long. The CDR3 here is CSVVTRANCEQYF. CDR3 DNA: TGCAGCGTTGTGACAAGGGCAAACTGTGAGCAGTACTTC.

This chain links TRBV20-1 with TRBJ2-1; possible D gene TRBD2, 6 bases. Trimming took off 1 base at V and 8 bases at J, with 15 bases between the two ends. CDR3 length: 14 amino acids. CDR1 DFQATT and CDR2 SNEGSKA come from the germline V gene (reference sequence). The CDR3 DNA follows: TGCAGTGCTAGAGCTGTCGGAGGGGCGGATGAGCAGTTCTTC. This translates into CSARAVGGADEQFF.

The rearrangement links TRBV20-1 to TRBJ2-7; D is undetermined. This CDR3 is 13 amino acids long. Trimming removed 3 bases at V and 0 bases at J, with 9 bases between. Germline V gives CDR1 DFQATT, CDR2 SNEGSKA (reference sequence). CDR3 loop: CSASPGPSYEQYF. In DNA, the CDR3 is TGCAGTGCTAGTCCAGGACCCTCCTACGAGCAGTACTTC.

This clonotype has a handful of counts. The V call is TRBV7-2, the J call TRBJ1-2; D ambiguous. The CDR3 spans 15 residues. The V and J ends lost 0 bases and 4 bases respectively, with 12 bases between them. Germline CDR1 is SGHTA and CDR2 is FQGNSA. CDR3 protein: CASSLAPGEAYGYTF. The CDR3 nucleotides read TGTGCCAGCAGCTTAGCCCCCGGGGAGGCCTATGGCTACACCTTC.

This clonotype was detected many times. The chain has TRBV11-2 and TRBJ2-1; 11 bases fit TRBD2. The CDR3 has 17 amino acids. V shed 5 bases, J shed 3 bases, and the junction held 9 bases outside the gene matches. Looked up from germline, CDR1 is SGHAT and CDR2 is FQNNGV. The CDR3 coding sequence is TGTGCCAGCAGCCGACCAAGACTAGCGGGGAACTACAATGAGCAGTTCTTC. It is translated as CASSRPRLAGNYNEQFF.

The gene calls are TRBV29-1 and TRBJ1-2; D may be TRBD1 (5 bases). V lost 2 bases, J lost 6 bases, and 19 bases lay in between. CDR1 is SQVTM and CDR2 is ANQGSEA in the germline V gene. CDR3 length: 15 amino acids. CDR3 bases: TGCAGCGTTGAATGGCAAGACGGGGCGATAGATGGCTACACCTTC. Encoded protein: CSVEWQDGAIDGYTF.

This CDR3 reads CASSYSTRPSYNEQFF. For the CDR3, the DNA is TGTGCCAGCAGTTACTCGACCAGGCCCTCCTACAATGAGCAGTTCTTC. The chain combines TRBV6-5 with TRBJ2-1; D is unresolved. CDR1 and CDR2 (germline): MNHEY, SVGAGI. This CDR3 has 16 residues. Trimming stripped 0 bases from V and 0 bases from J, with 9 bases between.

The chain is built from TRBV5-1 and TRBJ2-7; TRBD1 might be the D (5 bases). The CDR3 is 14 residues long. Trimming removed 4 bases at V and 10 bases at J, with 21 bases between. CDR1 SGHRS and CDR2 YFSETQ come from the germline V gene. CDR3 coding DNA: TGCGCCAGCAGCCTGTTGGACACCTCAGATACCCAGTACTTC. This sequence encodes CASSLLDTSDTQYF.

This clonotype was seen repeatedly, ten times or more. The V gene is TRBV21-1, the J gene TRBJ2-1; the table's D call TRBD1 went unverified against the DNA. TRBV21-1 has pseudogene status. This CDR3 is built from 15 residues. The CDR3 sequence is CASSKEGRDYHEQFF. CDR3 DNA sequence: TGTGCCAGCAGCAAAGAGGGACGGGACTACCATGAGCAGTTCTTC.